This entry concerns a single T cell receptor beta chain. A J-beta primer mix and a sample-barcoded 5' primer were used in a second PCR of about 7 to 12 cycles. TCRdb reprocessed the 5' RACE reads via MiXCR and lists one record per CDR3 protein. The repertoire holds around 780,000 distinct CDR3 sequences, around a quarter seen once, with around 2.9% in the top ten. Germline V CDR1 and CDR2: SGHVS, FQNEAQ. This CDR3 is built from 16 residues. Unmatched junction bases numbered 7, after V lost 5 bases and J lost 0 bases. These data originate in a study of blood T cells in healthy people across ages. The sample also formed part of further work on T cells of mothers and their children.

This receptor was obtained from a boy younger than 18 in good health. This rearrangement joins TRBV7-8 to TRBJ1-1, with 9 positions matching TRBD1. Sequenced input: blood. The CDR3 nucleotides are TGTGCCAGCAGCATAACAGGGGGCGCGGTGAACACTGAAGCTTTCTTT. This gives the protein CASSITGGAVNTEAFF.